This T cell receptor (beta chain) is drawn from a study of monozygotic twins with cystic fibrosis. TCRdb's copy holds only in-frame clones and misses some; the assay was immunoSEQ multiplex PCR. The sample carries 30,000 to 35,000 clones, approximately 92% recorded once. The CDR3 totals 15 residues. Germline V gives CDR1 SGHTA, CDR2 FQGNSA. V shed 5 bases and J 4 bases; nucleotides not matched to a gene: 5. This TCR was sampled from a girl aged 2 to 10 with cystic fibrosis. The rearrangement links TRBV7-2 to TRBJ1-5; 10 bases match TRBD1. The material sequenced was blood. The CDR3, as DNA: TGTGCCAGCAGCATCAGACAGGGGGCGAATCAGCCCCAGCATTTT. Translation: CASSIRQGANQPQHF.